Sequencing of this T cell receptor beta chain was carried out in a study of T cells after yellow fever vaccination. General study findings and limits: Among primary-vaccination clones, most reappeared after the booster, at almost 98% for CD4 and about 90% for CD8. There was a small share of clonotypes that showed up in both the CD4 and CD8 compartments.

This clonotype was counted ten times or more. Its antigen is undetermined. As TCR cDNA was made by 5'RACE template switching, a universal primer site and UMIs were added. TCRdb used MiXCR to reprocess the 5' RACE reads, holding one entry per CDR3 protein. In the table there are approximately 110,000 distinct CDR3 sequences, roughly 6.7% of which are singletons. The input for sequencing was CD4+ T cells sorted from PBMCs, taken around 10 days after the first yellow fever vaccination. The TCR sequence derives from a man younger than 30 who received the YFV17D yellow fever vaccine.

The CDR3 protein is CASSQDSGRVLFF. The CDR3 region has the DNA TGCGCCAGCAGCCAAGACTCCGGTCGGGTTCTGTTTTTT. The rearrangement joins TRBV4-3 to TRBJ1-4; D gene unclear. The V and J ends lost 0 bases and 14 bases respectively, with 13 bases between them. This CDR3 comprises 13 residues. The germline gives CDR1 LGHNA, CDR2 YSLEER.